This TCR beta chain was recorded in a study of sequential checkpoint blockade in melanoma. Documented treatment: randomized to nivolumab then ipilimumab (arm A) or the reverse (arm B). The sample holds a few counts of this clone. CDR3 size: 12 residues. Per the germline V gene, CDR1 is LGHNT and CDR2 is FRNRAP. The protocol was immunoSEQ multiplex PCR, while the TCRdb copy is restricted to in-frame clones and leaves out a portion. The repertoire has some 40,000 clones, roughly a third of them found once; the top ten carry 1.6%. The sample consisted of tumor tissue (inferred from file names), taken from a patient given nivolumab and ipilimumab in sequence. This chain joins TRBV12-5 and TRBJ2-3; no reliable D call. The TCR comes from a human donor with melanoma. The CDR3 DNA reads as TGTGCCAGCACCTCAAATACAGATACGCAGTATTTT. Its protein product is CASTSNTDTQYF.